The next 8 T cell receptor beta chains were all read from a single sample in a study of breast tumors, draining lymph nodes, adjacent tissues (dated by TCRdb to the mid-2010s). The library came from multiplex PCR. This sample was sequenced with an Illumina HiSeq 2000. In-frame beta chains were kept once TCRdb had trimmed the public reads at Q25 with fastp and called clones with MiXCR. Records with the same CDR3 protein are collapsed into one entry carrying the most frequent genes and DNA. The sample includes more than 50,000 distinct CDR3 sequences, with roughly 40% observed a single time. The ten biggest clones cover 8.4% of the sample. The source material was breast tumor tissue. The receptors stem from a female donor with breast cancer. Some clones in this sample may be carry-over from other donors' samples.

On this clonotype: A much larger clone differs from this one at a single base, so this may be a read error. The CDR3 end shows no conserved phenylalanine or tryptophan, and so a read error is likely. CDR3 protein: CASTVGQVNTEAFL. The CDR3 nucleotides are TGTGCCAGCACGGTTGGACAGGTGAACACTGAAGCTTTCCTT. The rearrangement joins TRBV6-5 to TRBJ1-1, with TRBD1 identical over 7 bases. The V and J ends lost 7 bases and 0 bases, in that order; junction bases with no gene match: 5. Looked up from germline, CDR1 is MNHEY and CDR2 is SVGAGI. The CDR3 totals 14 residues.

In its sample, this clonotype was seen many times. This may be a read error: a much more frequent sequence differs by one nucleotide. The chain joins TRBV2 to TRBJ2-3, with D maybe TRBD2 (7 bases). CDR3 length: 16 amino acids. CDR1 and CDR2 from the germline V gene are SNHLY and FYNNEI. V lost 5 bases and J lost 1, with 16 bases in between. The DNA for the CDR3 is TGTGCCAGCAGTAAAGGGGGACTATGGGGCACAGATACGCAGTATTTT. The encoded protein is CASSKGGLWGTDTQYF. The full variable domain, its missing parts supplied by reference TRBV2 and TRBJ2-3, is EPEVTQTPSHQVTQMGQEVILRCVPISNHLYFYWYRQILGQKVEFLVSFYNNEISEKSEIFDDQFSVERPDGSNFTLKIRSTKLEDSAMYFCASSKGGLWGTDTQYFGPGTRLTVL.

This clonotype was counted between two and nine times. A read error may be the cause here, since a much bigger clone is one base away. This chain connects TRBV5-1 to TRBJ2-5; TRBD2 agrees at 11 bases. The CDR3 spans 15 residues. Germline values: CDR1 SGHRS, CDR2 YFSETQ. J lost 5 bases, V lost 2 bases, and 5 bases had no gene match. CDR3 coding DNA: TGCGCCAGCAGCTTTAGCGGGGGGGCCGACGAGACCCAGTACTTC. As protein: CASSFSGGADETQYF.

This clonotype was found many times. The chain joins TRBV11-3 to TRBJ2-6, with D unresolved. This CDR3 contains 19 residues. The V end lost 1 base, the J end lost 1 base, and 17 bases lay between the germline ends. The V gene's germline CDR1 is SGHNT and CDR2 YENEEA. The CDR3, as DNA: TGTGCCAGCAGCTTAGTACCCCAGCAGGTGAAATCTGGGGCCAACGTCCTGACTTTC. This codes for CASSLVPQQVKSGANVLTF.

This clonotype was recorded at least ten times. The chain links TRBV28 to TRBJ2-7; maybe TRBD2 (5 bases). Per germline, CDR1 MDHEN and CDR2 SYDVKM. CDR3 size: 16 residues. The germline V and J ends were trimmed by 7 bases and 4 bases, with 23 bases remaining between them. The CDR3 region has the DNA TGTGCCAGCACCTACTTGAGCGGTCCCTTGGGGTACGAGCAGTACTTC. Residues: CASTYLSGPLGYEQYF.

A remark on this clonotype: A much larger clone differs from this one at a single base, so this may be a read error. The CDR3 does not close with the conserved phenylalanine or tryptophan, likely indicating a read error. The V and J genes are TRBV6-5 and TRBJ2-2; 7 bases fit TRBD1. Germline V gene lookup returns CDR1 MNHEY and CDR2 SVGAGI. Trimming at V came to 6 bases and at J to 5 bases, leaving 15 bases not matched to a gene. The CDR3 totals 17 residues. Written as DNA, the CDR3 is TGTGCCAGCAGACCGAACCTCGTTAACAGGGGAACCGGGGAGCTGTTTTCT. Encoded protein: CASRPNLVNRGTGELFS.

The gene calls are TRBV6-5 and TRBJ1-1; D call uncertain. CDR3 length equals 13 residues. The germline V gene encodes CDR1 MNHEY and CDR2 SVGAGI. The V end was cut by 10 bases, the J end by 0 bases, with 12 bases between. The CDR3 region is CATKQGMNTEAFF. CDR3 DNA: TGTGCCACCAAGCAAGGGATGAACACTGAAGCTTTCTTT.

This clonotype came up many times. The rearrangement joins TRBV6-6 to TRBJ2-1, with TRBD2 identical over 8 bases. The CDR3 spans 15 residues. With V trimmed by 0 bases and J by 4 bases, 2 bases remained unmatched. The germline V gene encodes CDR1 MNHNY and CDR2 SVGAGI (reference sequence). The CDR3 region is CASSYSSGGYNEQFF. The CDR3 DNA reads as TGTGCCAGCAGTTACTCCAGCGGGGGATACAATGAGCAGTTCTTC.